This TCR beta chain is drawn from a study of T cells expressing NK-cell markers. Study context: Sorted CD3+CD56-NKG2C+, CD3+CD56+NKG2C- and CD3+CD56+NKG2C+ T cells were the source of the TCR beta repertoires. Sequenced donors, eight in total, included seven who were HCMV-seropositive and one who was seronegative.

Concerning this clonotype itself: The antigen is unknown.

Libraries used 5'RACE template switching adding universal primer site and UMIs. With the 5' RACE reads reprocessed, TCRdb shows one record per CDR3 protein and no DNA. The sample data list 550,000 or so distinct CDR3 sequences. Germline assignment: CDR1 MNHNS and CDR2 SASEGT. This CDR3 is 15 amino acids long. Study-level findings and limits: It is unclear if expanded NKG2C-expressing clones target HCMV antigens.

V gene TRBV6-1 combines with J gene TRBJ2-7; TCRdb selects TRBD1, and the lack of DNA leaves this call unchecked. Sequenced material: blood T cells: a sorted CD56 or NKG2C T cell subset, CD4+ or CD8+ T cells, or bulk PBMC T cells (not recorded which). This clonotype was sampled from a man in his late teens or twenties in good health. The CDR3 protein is CASSRTGISSYEQYF.